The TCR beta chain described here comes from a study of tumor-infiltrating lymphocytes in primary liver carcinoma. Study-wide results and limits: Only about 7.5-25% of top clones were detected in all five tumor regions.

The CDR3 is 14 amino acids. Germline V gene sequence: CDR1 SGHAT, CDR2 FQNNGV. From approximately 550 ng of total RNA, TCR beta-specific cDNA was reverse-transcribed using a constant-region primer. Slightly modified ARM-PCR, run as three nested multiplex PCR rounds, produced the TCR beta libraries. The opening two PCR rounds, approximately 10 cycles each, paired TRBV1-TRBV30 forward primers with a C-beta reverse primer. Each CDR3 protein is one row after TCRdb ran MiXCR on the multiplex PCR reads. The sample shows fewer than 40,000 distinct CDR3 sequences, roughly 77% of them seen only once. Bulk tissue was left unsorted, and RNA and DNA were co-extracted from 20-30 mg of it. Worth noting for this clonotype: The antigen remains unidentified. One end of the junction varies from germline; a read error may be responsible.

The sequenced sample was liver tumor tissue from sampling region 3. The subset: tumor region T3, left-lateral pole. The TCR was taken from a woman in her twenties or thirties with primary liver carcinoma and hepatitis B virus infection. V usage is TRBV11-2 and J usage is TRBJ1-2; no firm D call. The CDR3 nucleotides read TGTGTCAGCTGCCCCGGGGATACAGTCGTTGGCTACACCTTC. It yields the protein CVSCPGDTVVGYTF.